The 20 T cell receptor beta chains presented below share a single source sample, sequenced in a study of T cells after yellow fever vaccination (dated by TCRdb to the late 2010s). Library creation used 5' RACE. Sequencing took place on an Illumina HiSeq 2500. TCRdb ran its own pipeline on the public reads, namely fastp trimming at Q25 and MiXCR clone calling, and kept in-frame beta chains. Rows merge per CDR3 protein into single entries with the most common DNA and genes. The sample includes about 550,000 distinct CDR3 sequences, with approximately 21% observed a single time. The ten largest clones represent approximately 15% of the sample. The treatment or condition label here, explained by the study, means: live attenuated yellow fever vaccine strain. The sequenced sample was PBMCs, obtained 15 days after the yellow fever booster vaccination. Receptor source: a man aged 30 to 45 who received the YFV17D yellow fever vaccine.

This clonotype was picked up one time. The genes are TRBV7-2 and TRBJ2-1, with D maybe TRBD2 (6 bases). V was pared by 4 bases and J by 4 bases, with 17 bases between. The CDR3 is 16 residues long. Germline loops: CDR1 SGHTA, CDR2 FQGNSA. The CDR3 DNA sequence: TGTGCCAGCAGCTACCAAATCGGGGGTGGGTACAATGAGCAGTTCTTC. It codes for CASSYQIGGGYNEQFF.

This chain links TRBV29-1 with TRBJ2-7; 7 bases align to TRBD1. The CDR3 loop spans 13 amino acids. V lost 1 base to trimming and J lost 7 bases; unmatched junction nucleotides: 7. CDR1 is SQVTM, CDR2 ANQGSEA, per germline. CDR3 DNA: TGCAGCGTTGAAGGTCAGGGGGTAATGGAGCAGTACTTC. Encoded protein: CSVEGQGVMEQYF.

This clonotype appeared a few times. V is TRBV20-1 and J is TRBJ2-4, with D uncertain. Trimming took 0 bases from V and 5 from J, leaving 11 bases between them. Germline CDR1 is DFQATT and CDR2 is SNEGSKA (reference sequence). The CDR3 has 14 residues. The CDR3 reads CSARDWATQNIQYF. The DNA for the CDR3 is TGCAGTGCTAGAGACTGGGCCACCCAAAACATTCAGTACTTC.

This clonotype was picked up a small number of times. This sequence joins TRBV5-1 and TRBJ2-3; D is perhaps TRBD1 or TRBD2 (6 bases each). Germline CDR1 SGHRS, CDR2 YFSETQ. Trimming pared 3 bases from V and 8 bases from J, leaving 16 bases between. The CDR3 contains 14 residues. The CDR3 nucleotides read TGCGCCAGCAGCTCCGCTACGGGGGCAGCTACGCAGTATTTT. Translating gives CASSSATGAATQYF. The full variable domain, with the rest looked up from reference TRBV5-1 and TRBJ2-3, is KAGVTQTPRYLIKTRGQQVTLSCSPISGHRSVSWYQQTPGQGLQFLFEYFSETQRNKGNFPGRFSGRQFSNSRSEMNVSTLELGDSALYLCASSSATGAATQYFGPGTRLTVL.

This clonotype has only one observation. V gene TRBV7-2 combines with J gene TRBJ2-7; TRBD2 matches 9 bases. Germline loops: CDR1 SGHTA, CDR2 FQGNSA. V was clipped by 5 bases and J by 1 base; unmatched bases: 6. This CDR3 has 15 residues. CDR3 nucleotide sequence: TGTGCCAGCAGCCCTCGTAGCGGGAGATCCTACGAGCAGTACTTC. Its translation: CASSPRSGRSYEQYF.

The gene calls are TRBV28 and TRBJ2-7, with D maybe TRBD2 (5 bases). The CDR3 is 15 residues long. Germline values: CDR1 MDHEN, CDR2 SYDVKM. With 6 bases removed from V and 0 bases from J, the gap between germline ends came to 15 bases. CDR3 residues: CASREDSGISYEQYF. The CDR3 DNA follows: TGTGCCAGCAGGGAGGACTCCGGGATCTCCTACGAGCAGTACTTC.

This clonotype was seen only a few times. The V call is TRBV3-1, the J call TRBJ2-5; D is possibly TRBD2 (6 bases). V was clipped by 0 bases and J by 9 bases, with 17 bases between them. CDR1 and CDR2 (germline): LGHDT, YNNKEL (reference sequence). The CDR3 loop spans 15 amino acids. The CDR3 sequence is CASSQEGEETRPQYF. CDR3 bases: TGTGCCAGCAGCCAAGAGGGGGAGGAGACTAGGCCCCAGTACTTC.

The chain couples TRBV6-1 to TRBJ2-1, with 8 bases fitting TRBD1. The CDR3 sequence is 16 residues long. V dropped 5 bases and J dropped 2; count of bases not matched to a gene: 8. Germline V CDR1 and CDR2: MNHNS, SASEGT. This CDR3 reads CASSRTGRLPYNEQFF. Here the CDR3 DNA reads TGTGCCAGCAGTAGGACAGGGCGGCTTCCCTACAATGAGCAGTTCTTC.

The chain is built from TRBV2 and TRBJ2-1; 9 bases agree with TRBD2. Trimming took 3 bases from V and 6 from J; bases not matched to a gene: 6. The CDR3 is 15 amino acids. The germline V gene encodes CDR1 SNHLY and CDR2 FYNNEI. CDR3 nucleotide sequence: TGTGCCAGCAGTGACCAGATAGCGGGAGTCAATGAGCAGTTCTTC. Translated: CASSDQIAGVNEQFF.

This clonotype was seen just once. This chain joins TRBV29-1 and TRBJ2-5; D is unresolved. The CDR3 consists of 10 residues. Trimming removed 6 bases from V and 2 bases from J, with 4 bases in between. Germline V gene data show CDR1 as SQVTM and CDR2 as ANQGSEA. CDR3 DNA: TGCAGCGTACAACAAGAGACCCAGTACTTC. Its translation: CSVQQETQYF.

This clonotype was counted a few times. The J gene is TRBJ2-6, the V gene TRBV5-1, with D unresolved. CDR1 is SGHRS and CDR2 is YFSETQ in the germline V gene. The V gene lost 4 bases and the J gene lost 0 bases, with 5 bases spanning the gap. The CDR3 extends over 14 amino acids. CDR3 in DNA: TGCGCCAGCAGCGATGTCTCTGGGGCCAACGTCCTGACTTTC. Translation: CASSDVSGANVLTF.

This clonotype came up a few times. The genes are TRBV6-6 and TRBJ2-3, with D possibly being TRBD1 (6 bases). The CDR3 has 13 amino acids. V lost 10 bases, J lost 11 bases, and 22 bases lay in between. Germline-derived CDR1 and CDR2 are MNHNY and SVGAGI (reference sequence). The CDR3 protein is CATLQGPGLVQYF. CDR3 coding DNA: TGTGCCACATTACAGGGTCCTGGTTTGGTGCAGTATTTT.

This clonotype was seen a handful of times. This chain uses TRBV6-2 or TRBV6-3 with TRBJ2-2; D may be TRBD2 (5 bases). Per germline, CDR1 MNHEY and CDR2 SVGEGT. With 6 bases removed from V and 7 bases from J, the gap between germline ends came to 12 bases. The CDR3 loop spans 13 amino acids. The CDR3 region is CASSDSRGGELFF. The CDR3 DNA reads as TGTGCCAGCAGCGACTCCCGGGGCGGGGAGCTGTTTTTT.

In this sample, this clonotype turned up a few times. V is TRBV20-1 and J is TRBJ1-6; a possible D gene is TRBD1 (6 bases). Trimming shortened V by 6 bases and J by 11 bases, and 20 bases separated the two germline ends. Germline lookup yields CDR1 DFQATT and CDR2 SNEGSKA (reference sequence). The CDR3 is 14 residues long. The CDR3 is CSASRGREYPPLHF. CDR3 bases: TGCAGTGCCAGCAGGGGCAGGGAATATCCACCCCTCCACTTT.

The chain combines TRBV6-1 with TRBJ2-1; perhaps TRBD1 as D (6 bases). Trimming cost V 5 bases and J 2 bases, with 16 bases left between them. This CDR3 has 16 amino acids. The germline gives CDR1 MNHNS, CDR2 SASEGT. The DNA of the CDR3 is TGTGCCAGCAGTACACAGGGAGCCGGCCCCTACAATGAGCAGTTCTTC. As protein: CASSTQGAGPYNEQFF.

V usage is TRBV6-2 or TRBV6-3 and J usage is TRBJ2-1; D remains ambiguous. The ends were cut back, 6 bases at V and 6 bases at J, with 12 bases in the middle. Germline assignment: CDR1 MNHEY and CDR2 SVGEGT. The CDR3 is 13 amino acids. The CDR3 DNA sequence: TGTGCCAGCAGATTAGACGGTATCAATGAGCAGTTCTTC. Protein product: CASRLDGINEQFF.

The table lists this clonotype with a few counts. J is TRBJ2-2 and V is TRBV20-1; D may be TRBD1 (6 bases). This CDR3 has 16 residues. CDR1 is DFQATT, CDR2 SNEGSKA, per germline (reference sequence). Trimming left V 6 bases short and J 4 bases short, with 21 bases between. The CDR3 loop is CSARGQLWRGTGELFF. The DNA of the CDR3 is TGCAGTGCGCGCGGACAGCTGTGGCGTGGCACCGGGGAGCTGTTTTTT.

This clonotype was seen a few times. The V call is TRBV28, the J call TRBJ2-7; the match to TRBD1 covers 10 bases. Germline CDR1 and CDR2: MDHEN and SYDVKM. CDR3 size: 15 residues. V shed 6 bases and J 5 bases; nucleotides not matched to a gene: 10. The CDR3 protein is CASSLATGGLNEQYF. The CDR3 nucleotides are TGTGCCAGCAGCCTCGCGACAGGGGGCTTAAACGAGCAGTACTTC.

The chain uses TRBV19 and TRBJ1-5; maybe TRBD1 (5 bases). Trimming took off 10 bases at V and 4 bases at J, with 17 bases between the two ends. The V gene's germline CDR1 is LNHDA and CDR2 SQIVND (reference sequence). The CDR3 totals 14 residues. CDR3 in amino acids: CATRGAVDNQPQHF. For the CDR3, the DNA is TGTGCCACTCGCGGGGCAGTAGATAATCAGCCCCAGCATTTT.

This clonotype was observed a few times. The V gene is TRBV7-8, the J gene TRBJ2-1; 14 bases map to TRBD2. V gave up 5 bases and J gave up 10 bases; unmatched junction bases: 13. The CDR3 totals 17 residues. Germline lookup yields CDR1 SGHVS and CDR2 FQNEAQ. This chain's CDR3 is CASSKHPGLAGVREQFF. The DNA of the CDR3 is TGTGCCAGCAGCAAACATCCGGGACTAGCGGGAGTGAGGGAGCAGTTCTTC.